This is a list of T cell receptor beta chains from one sample in a study of Ad26.COV2.S vaccination and SARS-CoV-2 variants. Here immunoSEQ multiplex PCR was the method, and the copy in TCRdb shows in-frame clones only, minus some. Among hundreds of thousands of clones listed, roughly 90% were seen once. This specimen consisted of peripheral blood, obtained in a trial of Ad26.COV2.S vaccine versus placebo. Receptor source: a person between 18 and 59 years old who received the Ad26.COV2.S COVID-19 vaccine or a placebo. The CDR3 runs from the conserved cysteine through the conserved F or W. The D gene is left open where the match is weak. Size tells how often a clone was seen (once, few, many) or the class of an expanded clone, and some rows leave it out.

TRBV2	TRBJ1-2	.	.	CASSERDGTNYGYTF	TGTGCCAGCAGTGAACGGGACGGTACTAACTATGGCTACACCTTC
TRBV12-3/TRBV12-4	TRBJ2-1	.	.	CASSQARNEQFF	TGTGCCAGCAGTCAAGCTAGGAATGAGCAGTTCTTC
TRBV28	TRBJ2-7	.	.	CASSLAGNSYEQYF	TGTGCCAGCAGTTTAGCAGGGAACTCCTACGAGCAGTACTTC
TRBV2	TRBJ2-2	TRBD2	.	CASSEWLAGGDTGELFF	TGTGCCAGCAGTGAATGGTTAGCGGGAGGGGATACCGGGGAGCTGTTTTTT
TRBV19	TRBJ1-5	TRBD1	.	CASRDLLGTGYSNQPQHF	TGTGCCAGTAGGGACCTTTTAGGGACAGGTTATAGCAATCAGCCCCAGCATTTT
TRBV3-1/TRBV3-2	TRBJ1-5	.	few	CASSQDRAVYQPQHF	TGTGCCAGCAGCCAAGACAGGGCCGTCTATCAGCCCCAGCATTTT
TRBV18	TRBJ1-1	.	.	CASSQSTEAFF	TGTGCCAGCTCACAGAGCACTGAAGCTTTCTTT
TRBV10-2	TRBJ1-2	.	.	CASTPYYGYTF	TGCGCCAGCACCCCCTACTATGGCTACACCTTC
TRBV28	TRBJ1-4	TRBD1	.	CALRTGDEKLFF	TGTGCCTTACGGACAGGGGACGAAAAACTGTTTTTT
TRBV27	TRBJ2-7	TRBD1	.	CASSRQGDHEQYF	TGTGCCAGCAGTAGACAGGGGGACCACGAGCAGTACTTC
TRBV7-3	TRBJ2-7	TRBD1	.	CASSFEGTGSYEQYF	TGTGCCAGCAGCTTTGAGGGGACAGGGTCCTACGAGCAGTACTTC
TRBV28	TRBJ1-5	.	.	CASSGGGGGNQPQHF	TGTGCCAGCAGTGGGGGTGGGGGCGGCAATCAGCCCCAGCATTTT
TRBV27	TRBJ2-1	.	.	CASRGYNEQFF	TGTGCCAGCAGAGGTTACAATGAGCAGTTCTTC
TRBV28	TRBJ2-7	TRBD1	.	CASSLFRDSTYEQYF	TGTGCCAGCAGTTTGTTCCGGGACAGTACCTACGAGCAGTACTTC
TRBV19	TRBJ2-7	.	.	CASSWGAGAYEQYF	TGTGCCAGTTCTTGGGGGGCTGGAGCCTACGAGCAGTACTTC
TRBV6-5	TRBJ1-4	.	few	CASSYLMDPQEKLFF	TGTGCCAGCAGTTACCTTATGGACCCTCAGGAAAAACTGTTTTTT
TRBV24-1	TRBJ2-1	TRBD2	.	CATSDSRVSGGFYNEQFF	TGTGCCACCAGTGATTCCCGGGTTAGCGGGGGATTCTACAATGAGCAGTTCTTC
TRBV4-2	TRBJ1-2	.	once	CASSQDRVGYGYTF	TGTGCCAGCAGCCAAGACAGGGTAGGCTATGGCTACACCTTC
TRBV9	TRBJ1-2	TRBD1	.	CASSPRQGVFGYTF	TGTGCCAGCAGCCCTCGACAGGGAGTCTTTGGCTACACCTTC
TRBV7-8	TRBJ2-1	.	.	CASSLPGAGNEQFF	TGTGCCAGCAGCCTCCCAGGGGCGGGGAATGAGCAGTTCTTC
TRBV27	TRBJ1-5	.	.	CASSAGQRNQPQHF	TGTGCCAGCAGTGCCGGCCAGAGGAATCAGCCCCAGCATTTT
TRBV7-2	TRBJ1-2	TRBD1	.	CASSQGGSWRYGYTF	TGTGCCAGCAGCCAGGGGGGGAGCTGGCGCTATGGCTACACCTTC
TRBV3-1/TRBV3-2	TRBJ2-5	.	.	CASSQNGLQETQYF	TGTGCCAGCAGCCAGAACGGCCTCCAAGAGACCCAGTACTTC
TRBV5-6	TRBJ1-3	TRBD1	.	CASSLTTGASGNTIYF	TGTGCCAGCAGCTTGACCACAGGGGCCTCTGGAAACACCATATATTTT
TRBV18	TRBJ2-5	.	once	CASSPEETQYF	TGTGCCAGCTCACCAGAAGAGACCCAGTACTTC
TRBV7-9	TRBJ1-5	.	few	CASSLGEGRPQHF	TGTGCCAGCAGCTTAGGAGAAGGGAGGCCCCAGCATTTT
TRBV27	TRBJ1-2	.	.	CASSLQGGGGYTF	TGTGCCAGCAGTTTGCAGGGCGGTGGAGGCTACACCTTC
TRBV7-2	TRBJ1-1	.	once	CASSLRGSPNTEAFF	TGTGCCAGCAGCTTACGTGGCAGCCCGAACACTGAAGCTTTCTTT